This T cell receptor (beta chain) is drawn from a study of blood T cell repertoires in COVID-19. As for the study in general: PBMCs, B-cell-depleted T cells, or T cells were the source of the cDNA or gDNA that made up the material.

Assignments of participants to cohorts depended upon their own reported clinical history. Donors of Cohort 3 who recovered were those that had two negative PCRs, clearance, or symptom resolution. Trimming took 6 bases from V and 7 from J; bases not matched to a gene: 13. This CDR3 is 15 amino acids long. Germline values: CDR1 MDHEN, CDR2 SYDVKM. Sequenced by immunoSEQ multiplex PCR; TCRdb stores in-frame clones only, minus some. This sample carries roughly 350,000 clones, roughly nine tenths of them seen once, and the ten largest clones take around 20%. Sequencing input: PBMCs or T cells enriched from blood (not recorded which). J is TRBJ1-2 and V is TRBV28; 8 bases agree with TRBD1. This clonotype was obtained from a woman in her twenties or thirties who had recovered from COVID-19. The CDR3 bases are TGTGCCAGCAGCGAACTCAGGGGGCCCTCCGTTGGCTACACCTTC. Its translation is CASSELRGPSVGYTF.